Shown below are 3 T cell receptor beta chains from a single sample sequenced in a study of PD-1 blockade in classical Hodgkin lymphoma. The table came from immunoSEQ multiplex PCR; TCRdb's copy has only in-frame clones and leaves some out. The sample comprises some 93,000 clones, roughly 89% of which are singletons, and around 11% rests with the top ten. With no exception, relapse followed autologous stem cell transplantation in all patients, and brentuximab vedotin exposure varied. The sample was peripheral blood mononuclear cells (PBMCs), taken before the second cycle of nivolumab. These receptors were taken from a human donor with classical Hodgkin lymphoma.

The CDR3 is CASSLWQGPYEQYF. CDR3 DNA: TGTGCCAGCAGTTTATGGCAGGGGCCCTACGAGCAGTACTTC. This rearrangement joins TRBV28 to TRBJ2-7, with D perhaps TRBD1 (6 bases). CDR3 length: 14 amino acids. CDR1 is MDHEN and CDR2 is SYDVKM in the germline V gene. The V end lost 0 bases, the J end lost 2 bases, and 8 bases lay between the germline ends.

This chain links TRBV6-1 with TRBJ2-5, with a tentative D call TRBD1 (6 bases). The CDR3 is 13 residues long. Germline lookup yields CDR1 MNHNS and CDR2 SASEGT. Trimming stripped 7 bases from V and 4 bases from J, with 13 bases between. The CDR3 sequence: CASTITGSETQYF. The DNA of the CDR3 is TGTGCCAGCACCATTACAGGGTCAGAGACCCAGTACTTC.

The chain is built from TRBV6-4 and TRBJ2-7; D perhaps matches TRBD1 (5 bases). V was pared by 8 bases and J by 8 bases, with 7 bases between. The germline V gene has CDR1 MRHNA and CDR2 SNTAGT. The CDR3 has 9 residues. The CDR3 DNA reads as TGTGCCAGCCAGGGCAAGCAGTACTTC. Protein sequence: CASQGKQYF.